These 17 T cell receptor beta chains were all obtained from the same sample, sequenced in a study of sequential checkpoint blockade in melanoma. Libraries were prepared by immunoSEQ multiplex PCR; TCRdb keeps only in-frame clonotypes and omits some of them. The sample has roughly 10,000 clones, approximately 30% seen once. Treatment defined: randomized to nivolumab then ipilimumab (arm A) or the reverse (arm B). The sequenced sample was tumor tissue (inferred from file names), obtained from a patient given nivolumab and ipilimumab in sequence. The receptors here all came from a human donor with melanoma.

This chain uses TRBV19 with TRBJ2-5, with D perhaps given as TRBD1 or TRBD2 (6 bases each). V was shortened by 6 bases and J by 5 bases, with 19 bases between the two germline ends. The CDR3 length is 15 residues. Looked up from germline, CDR1 is LNHDA and CDR2 is SQIVND (reference sequence). The CDR3 region is CASSPPSGAGETQYF. The CDR3 nucleotides are TGTGCCAGTAGCCCCCCATCGGGGGCGGGGGAGACCCAGTACTTC.

V is TRBV5-1 and J is TRBJ2-7, with 8 bases identical to TRBD1. This CDR3 is built from 15 residues. Germline V gene lookup returns CDR1 SGHRS and CDR2 YFSETQ. Germline trimming cut 1 base from V and 0 bases from J; bases unmatched to any gene: 3. The CDR3 nucleotides read TGCGCCAGCAGCTTGAACGGACAGGGCTCCTACGAGCAGTACTTC. It codes for CASSLNGQGSYEQYF.

This clone was observed a handful of times. CDR3 loop: CASSPEQFRSYNEQFF. The CDR3 DNA follows: TGTGCCAGTAGCCCTGAGCAGTTCCGCTCCTACAATGAGCAGTTCTTC. J is TRBJ2-1 and V is TRBV19, with no clear D. Germline V lookup: CDR1 LNHDA, CDR2 SQIVND (reference sequence). V lost 6 bases and J lost 0, with 15 bases in between. CDR3 size: 16 residues.

The rearrangement uses TRBV18 and TRBJ2-2; D is unclear. The CDR3 contains 14 residues. CDR1 is KGHSH, CDR2 LQKENI, per germline. V was pared by 0 bases and J by 0 bases, with 2 bases between. This CDR3 is CASSPPTNTGELFF. The CDR3 nucleotides read TGTGCCAGCTCACCACCGACGAACACCGGGGAGCTGTTTTTT. Full variable domain (rest looked up from reference TRBV18 and TRBJ2-2): NAGVMQNPRHLVRRRGQEARLRCSPMKGHSHVYWYRQLPEEGLKFMVYLQKENIIDESGMPKERFSAEFPKEGPSILRIQQVVRGDSAAYFCASSPPTNTGELFFGEGSRLTVL.

The gene calls are TRBV18 and TRBJ2-7, with no clear D. Deletions cut 2 bases from V and 2 bases from J, with 16 bases between. Germline V CDR1 and CDR2: KGHSH, LQKENI. The CDR3 extends over 16 amino acids. The CDR3 reads CASSPLPDPRTYEQYF. CDR3 in DNA: TGTGCCAGCTCACCATTACCAGACCCGAGGACCTACGAGCAGTACTTC.

The J gene is TRBJ1-1, the V gene TRBV19, with TRBD1 as a possible D gene (5 bases). CDR1 and CDR2 from the germline V gene are LNHDA and SQIVND (reference sequence). The germline V and J ends were trimmed by 5 bases and 4 bases, with 20 bases remaining between them. The length of the CDR3 is 16 residues. As DNA, the CDR3 is TGTGCCAGTAGTTCTCCTTCAACCAGGGCGGGCACTGAAGCTTTCTTT. This codes for CASSSPSTRAGTEAFF.

A single count supports this clone. V gene TRBV14 combines with J gene TRBJ2-3, with D possibly matching TRBD2 (5 bases). The length of the CDR3 is 13 residues. Germline CDR1 SGHDN, CDR2 FVKESK. Trimming removed 4 bases at V and 8 bases at J, with 13 bases between. This chain's CDR3 is CASSLGGLLTQYF. CDR3 in DNA: TGTGCCAGCAGCCTCGGCGGACTTCTTACGCAGTATTTT.

This clone was observed a few times. The chain joins TRBV11-3 to TRBJ2-1; the D call may be TRBD1 or TRBD2 (6 bases each). This CDR3 contains 16 residues. V lost 5 bases and J 5 bases, leaving 19 bases between the germline ends. Germline CDR1 reads SGHNT; CDR2 reads YENEEA. The CDR3 nucleotides are TGTGCCAGCAGCCTCCACCGGGGGCGGGGCAACAATGAGCAGTTCTTC. Translation gives CASSLHRGRGNNEQFF.

This chain connects TRBV6-8 to TRBJ1-4; no firm D call. V was trimmed by 6 bases and J by 1 base, leaving 12 bases between them. Germline CDR1 and CDR2: MNHGY and SAAAGT. The CDR3 loop spans 15 amino acids. Here the CDR3 reads CASSAHQETNEKLFF. CDR3 nucleotide sequence: TGTGCCAGCAGCGCCCATCAGGAAACTAATGAAAAACTGTTTTTT.

This clone has a count of ten or more. The genes are TRBV11-3 and TRBJ1-1; 8 bases line up with TRBD1. The CDR3 runs 14 residues. Germline CDR1 reads SGHNT; CDR2 reads YENEEA. With V trimmed by 5 bases and J by 4 bases, 6 bases remained unmatched. CDR3: CASSVRGRGTEAFF. As DNA, the CDR3 is TGTGCCAGCAGCGTCAGGGGGCGGGGCACTGAAGCTTTCTTT.

The chain is built from TRBV18 and TRBJ2-1; no clear D gene. With 4 bases removed from V and 6 bases from J, the gap between germline ends came to 7 bases. This CDR3 has 12 amino acids. The germline gives CDR1 KGHSH, CDR2 LQKENI. Here the CDR3 reads CASSRGFNEQFF. For the CDR3, the DNA is TGTGCCAGCTCACGAGGATTCAATGAGCAGTTCTTC.

Only a few counts were recorded for this clone. The V gene is TRBV9, the J gene TRBJ2-1; unclear D gene. V lost 1 base and J 2 bases, leaving 4 bases between the germline ends. From germline, CDR1 is SGDLS and CDR2 YYNGEE. CDR3 size: 13 residues. This CDR3 reads CASSVQAYNEQFF. CDR3 in DNA: TGTGCCAGCAGCGTACAAGCCTACAATGAGCAGTTCTTC.

The rearrangement links TRBV19 to TRBJ2-7; D might be TRBD1 (5 bases). This CDR3 is built from 14 residues. The V end was cut by 4 bases, the J end by 0 bases, with 10 bases between. Germline V gene lookup returns CDR1 LNHDA and CDR2 SQIVND (reference sequence). The CDR3: CASSTRGASYEQYF. Here the CDR3 DNA reads TGTGCCAGTAGTACTAGGGGCGCCTCCTACGAGCAGTACTTC.

The V call is TRBV9, the J call TRBJ1-1, with D uncertain. V lost 4 bases, J lost 4 bases, and 17 bases lay in between. The germline V gene encodes CDR1 SGDLS and CDR2 YYNGEE. This CDR3 has 15 residues. Here the CDR3 reads CASSQIGVGFTEAFF. CDR3 nucleotide sequence: TGTGCCAGCAGCCAAATCGGGGTTGGCTTCACTGAAGCTTTCTTT.

The chain combines TRBV18 with TRBJ2-5; D possibly corresponds to TRBD1 (6 bases). Germline CDR1 KGHSH, CDR2 LQKENI. This CDR3 comprises 14 residues. V was cut by 4 bases and J by 4 bases, with 13 bases left in between. For the CDR3, the DNA is TGTGCCAGCTCACAGGGGGTGATTATAGAGACCCAGTACTTC. This sequence encodes CASSQGVIIETQYF.

This rearrangement joins TRBV29-1 to TRBJ2-3; no reliable D call. V lost 0 bases to trimming and J lost 0 bases, with 4 bases between them. Germline V lookup: CDR1 SQVTM, CDR2 ANQGSEA. The CDR3 is 13 residues long. The CDR3 coding sequence is TGCAGCGTTGAAGATCGGAGCACAGATACGCAGTATTTT. This codes for CSVEDRSTDTQYF.

The V and J genes are TRBV30 and TRBJ2-1; 11 positions match TRBD1. V was pared by 5 bases and J by 7 bases, with 7 bases of the junction left unmatched. This CDR3 is built from 14 residues. Germline assignment: CDR1 GTSNPN and CDR2 SVGIG (reference sequence). The CDR3 bases are TGTGCCTGGTCTCGGGGACAGGGGGTGAATGAGCAGTTCTTC. Translation: CAWSRGQGVNEQFF.